These T cell receptor beta chains were read from a single sample in a study of graft-versus-host responses after intestinal transplantation. Clones were sequenced by immunoSEQ multiplex PCR, and TCRdb holds only the in-frame ones, with some missing. The sample has 65,000 to 100,000 clones, 85% to 95% seen once. Their cognate antigens are unknown. The source material was unstimulated CD8+ T cells sorted from spleen or lymph node cells, sampled before transplant. The receptors here all came from a human donor who was the organ donor for an intestinal transplant. Both conserved end residues are part of each CDR3. The D gene is left open where the match is weak. Some rows have no size entry. The others give once, few or many, or a class for an expanded clone.

D	V	size	J	CDR3	DNA
TRBD1	TRBV9	-	TRBJ1-3	CASSGPETGHGNTIYF	TGTGCCAGCAGCGGGCCCGAGACAGGGCATGGGAACACCATATATTTT
TRBD2	TRBV2	-	TRBJ2-5	CASEERRSGGQETQYF	TGTGCCAGCGAGGAGAGAAGAAGCGGGGGGCAAGAGACCCAGTACTTC
-	TRBV6-1	-	TRBJ2-1	CASSEFRRGQSNEQFF	TGTGCCAGCAGTGAGTTCAGGCGGGGCCAATCCAATGAGCAGTTCTTC
TRBD2	TRBV27	-	TRBJ2-3	CASSLLAGGPTDTQYF	TGTGCCAGCAGTTTATTAGCGGGGGGGCCCACAGATACGCAGTATTTT
TRBD1	TRBV14	-	TRBJ1-6	CASSVGQGIFPLHF	TGTGCCAGCAGCGTCGGACAGGGGATTTTCCCCCTCCACTTT
TRBD1	TRBV7-3	-	TRBJ2-5	CASSLTRTGPGETQYF	TGTGCCAGCAGCCTCACTCGGACAGGGCCCGGAGAGACCCAGTACTTC
-	TRBV9	-	TRBJ2-2	CASSPSRGNTGELFF	TGTGCCAGCAGCCCGTCCCGGGGGAACACCGGGGAGCTGTTTTTT
-	TRBV29-1	-	TRBJ2-4	CSVVLRLAKNIQYF	TGCAGCGTTGTTCTTAGACTAGCCAAAAACATTCAGTACTTC
-	TRBV28	-	TRBJ1-1	CASSFWGNTEAFF	TGTGCCAGCAGTTTTTGGGGCAACACTGAAGCTTTCTTT
-	TRBV27	-	TRBJ1-2	CASTPDPRYYGYTF	TGTGCCAGCACCCCCGACCCCAGGTACTATGGCTACACCTTC
-	TRBV14	-	TRBJ2-5	CASSQYYPETQYF	TGTGCCAGCAGCCAATACTATCCGGAGACCCAGTACTTC
TRBD2	TRBV5-1	-	TRBJ2-1	CASTLAGVNNEQFF	TGCGCCAGTACTCTAGCGGGGGTAAACAATGAGCAGTTCTTC
-	TRBV6-6	-	TRBJ1-1	CASTAGSEAFF	TGTGCCAGCACCGCGGGTAGTGAAGCTTTCTTT
-	TRBV11-2	-	TRBJ2-7	CASSLDYSSYEQYF	TGTGCCAGCAGCCTAGACTACAGCTCCTACGAGCAGTACTTC
-	TRBV5-1	-	TRBJ2-1	CASSLEGGRYNEQFF	TGCGCCAGCAGCTTGGAAGGGGGACGCTACAATGAGCAGTTCTTC
-	TRBV10-3	few	TRBJ2-1	CAIDTGINEQFF	TGTGCCATTGACACAGGGATCAATGAGCAGTTCTTC
TRBD2	TRBV19	-	TRBJ2-1	CASSYTSGGSYNEQFF	TGTGCCAGTAGTTATACCAGCGGGGGGTCTTACAATGAGCAGTTCTTC
TRBD2	TRBV5-6	-	TRBJ2-5	CASSRPRAGGLETQYF	TGTGCCAGCAGCCGCCCTAGAGCGGGGGGGCTGGAGACCCAGTACTTC
TRBD2	TRBV7-2	-	TRBJ2-3	CASSLRERGGTDTQYF	TGTGCCAGCAGCTTAAGGGAGCGGGGGGGCACAGATACGCAGTATTTT
-	TRBV4-3	-	TRBJ2-3	CASSQESRDTQYF	TGCGCCAGCAGCCAAGAAAGTCGGGATACGCAGTATTTT
-	TRBV2	-	TRBJ2-1	CASSPPPVHLDEQFF	TGTGCCAGCAGCCCGCCGCCGGTCCACTTGGATGAGCAGTTCTTC
-	TRBV7-9	-	TRBJ1-2	CASSSGERNYGYTF	TGTGCCAGCAGCTCTGGGGAGAGGAACTATGGCTACACCTTC
TRBD1	TRBV4-3	-	TRBJ2-7	CASSQDRDRDEQYF	TGCGCCAGCAGCCAAGATCGGGACAGGGACGAGCAGTACTTC
TRBD2	TRBV7-2	-	TRBJ2-7	CASTLTLAGARSYEQYF	TGTGCCAGCACCCTAACACTAGCGGGGGCCCGTTCCTACGAGCAGTACTTC
TRBD1	TRBV4-3	once	TRBJ2-7	CASSQGQGALYEQYF	TGCGCCAGCAGCCAAGGACAGGGGGCCCTCTACGAGCAGTACTTC
TRBD1	TRBV5-1	-	TRBJ1-4	CASSWTGLNEKLFF	TGCGCCAGCAGCTGGACAGGTCTTAATGAAAAACTGTTTTTT
TRBD2	TRBV4-3	-	TRBJ2-2	CASSQDSPLGGGTGELFF	TGCGCCAGCAGCCAAGATAGCCCCCTTGGCGGGGGGACCGGGGAGCTGTTTTTT
-	TRBV5-1	-	TRBJ1-6	CASSFSIGSPLHF	TGCGCCAGCAGCTTTAGTATCGGTTCACCCCTCCACTTT
TRBD1	TRBV29-1	-	TRBJ1-4	CSAPGQGEKLFF	TGCAGCGCGCCGGGACAGGGGGAAAAACTGTTTTTT
-	TRBV13	once	TRBJ2-5	CASSLGAAETQYF	TGTGCCAGCAGCCTGGGAGCTGCGGAGACCCAGTACTTC
-	TRBV4-1	-	TRBJ2-3	CASSLLTATDTQYF	TGCGCCAGCAGCCTCTTGACAGCCACAGATACGCAGTATTTT
-	TRBV5-1	-	TRBJ2-7	CASSLHYEQYF	TGCGCCAGCAGCCTCCACTACGAGCAGTACTTC
TRBD2	TRBV6-6	-	TRBJ2-7	CASRATGTSFHEQYF	TGTGCCAGCAGAGCTACCGGGACTAGCTTCCACGAGCAGTACTTC
-	TRBV4-1	-	TRBJ1-4	CASSHDSLNNEKLFF	TGCGCCAGCAGCCATGACAGCCTAAATAATGAAAAACTGTTTTTT
TRBD2	TRBV6-5	-	TRBJ2-3	CASSPFGGDTDTQYF	TGTGCCAGCAGTCCCTTCGGGGGGGACACAGATACGCAGTATTTT
-	TRBV13	-	TRBJ1-2	CASSSPTANYGYTF	TGTGCCAGCAGCTCCCCCACAGCTAACTATGGCTACACCTTC
TRBD2	TRBV9	-	TRBJ2-2	CASSPRLTTSGVGTGELFF	TGTGCCAGCAGCCCACGCCTAACCACTAGCGGGGTTGGCACCGGGGAGCTGTTTTTT
-	TRBV6-1	once	TRBJ1-4	CATSGTVATNEKLFF	TGTGCCACCTCCGGGACTGTTGCAACTAATGAAAAACTGTTTTTT
TRBD2	TRBV11-2	once	TRBJ2-2	CASSWTRAAGELFF	TGTGCCAGCAGCTGGACTAGAGCGGCCGGGGAGCTGTTTTTT
-	TRBV6-6	-	TRBJ1-5	CAGSYGAGEQPQHF	TGTGCCGGCAGTTACGGGGCAGGGGAACAGCCCCAGCATTTT
-	TRBV6-1	-	TRBJ1-1	CASNSPGGLAEAFF	TGTGCCAGCAACTCACCGGGGGGTCTGGCTGAAGCTTTCTTT
TRBD1	TRBV27	-	TRBJ2-1	CASSLWVTGDRFF	TGTGCCAGCAGTTTATGGGTAACAGGGGATCGGTTCTTC
-	TRBV11-2	-	TRBJ2-7	CASSLGQTYEQYF	TGTGCCAGCAGCTTAGGGCAGACCTACGAGCAGTACTTC
-	TRBV4-1	-	TRBJ1-1	CASSQVQGAEAEAFF	TGCGCCAGCAGCCAAGTTCAGGGTGCCGAGGCTGAAGCTTTCTTT
-	TRBV28	-	TRBJ2-7	CASSLVTGTPYEQYF	TGTGCCAGCAGTTTAGTGACAGGCACTCCCTACGAGCAGTACTTC
TRBD1	TRBV4-1	-	TRBJ1-3	CASSQGGQYSGNTIYF	TGCGCCAGCAGCCAAGGGGGACAGTACTCTGGAAACACCATATATTTT
-	TRBV7-3	-	TRBJ2-1	CASSFGGPSSYNEQFF	TGTGCCAGCAGTTTTGGGGGCCCGAGCTCCTACAATGAGCAGTTCTTC
-	TRBV30	-	TRBJ2-7	CAWSVGRGAYEQYF	TGTGCCTGGAGTGTAGGCAGGGGGGCCTACGAGCAGTACTTC
-	TRBV4-1	-	TRBJ2-6	CASSQDIATGANVLTF	TGCGCCAGCAGCCAAGACATTGCGACTGGGGCCAACGTCCTGACTTTC
TRBD1	TRBV27	-	TRBJ1-1	CASSLGQGWGEAFF	TGTGCCAGCAGTCTGGGACAGGGTTGGGGTGAAGCTTTCTTT
-	TRBV11-2	once	TRBJ1-2	CASSLGGANYGYTF	TGTGCCAGCAGCTTAGGGGGAGCTAACTATGGCTACACCTTC
TRBD1	TRBV27	-	TRBJ1-5	CASSPRQGYQPQHF	TGTGCCAGCAGTCCGAGACAGGGGTATCAGCCCCAGCATTTT
TRBD1	TRBV2	-	TRBJ1-2	CASSDRGPGGYTF	TGTGCCAGCAGCGACAGGGGGCCGGGGGGCTACACCTTC